What follows describes a single T cell receptor beta chain. This sample was taken from a study of T cell changes during pregnancy in multiple sclerosis. The CDR3 is 14 residues long. Trimming stripped 6 bases from V and 4 bases from J, with 15 bases between. Germline V gene lookup returns CDR1 MNHEY and CDR2 SMNVEV (reference sequence). Clones were sequenced by immunoSEQ multiplex PCR, and TCRdb holds only the in-frame ones, with some missing. Of around 15,000 clones detected, approximately 84% appear once; the ten largest clones hold more than 8%. The input for sequencing was CD8+ T cells from peripheral blood mononuclear cells, taken in the second trimester of pregnancy. The chain links TRBV27 to TRBJ1-1, with D perhaps TRBD1 (6 bases). The source of this sequence is a female donor in good health, enrolled as a control in a pregnancy study. The CDR3 sequence: CASSLRGAATEAFF. The CDR3 region has the DNA TGTGCCAGCAGCCTGCGGGGGGCGGCCACTGAAGCTTTCTTT.